This T cell receptor (beta chain) was sequenced for a study of regulatory T cells in long-lasting Graves disease (dated by TCRdb to the early 2020s). Looking at the study overall: Persistent Graves' disease was defined as antithyroid drug treatment for over 5 years with persistently positive TSH receptor autoantibodies. The study took place in China and was registered as a clinical trial. A total of roughly 33 samples underwent TCR sequencing: some 13 from persistent and about 20 from newly diagnosed Graves' disease patients. Patients with persistent Graves' disease were compared with patients with newly diagnosed Graves' disease using TCR sequencing and RNA sequencing of peripheral blood. Antithyroid drugs had been taken for approximately 10 years on average by persistent Graves' disease patients in the clinical cohort.

Its CDR3 holds 15 amino acids, cysteine through phenylalanine. Just CDR3 DNA is preserved here, 45 bases in frame from base 1. V and J lose 4 bases and 0 bases, and a span of 9 bases separates them. Taken from the germline V gene (reference sequence), the CDR1 and CDR2 loops are SGHAT and FQDESV. Points the paper makes about the study in general: Because the primary lesion, thyroid tissue, could not be accessed, the study looked at peripheral blood alone. As a limitation, the authors acknowledged that the small sample size may reduce accuracy. Patients with persistent disease shared more public clonotypes (roughly 2,900) than newly diagnosed patients did (approximately 970). Persistent Graves' disease patients showed lower TCR Shannon entropy and fewer highly expanded clones than newly diagnosed patients, suggesting clonal expansion. Persistent disease showed preferential use of TRBV28, TRBJ1-2 and TRBJ2-5, whereas newly diagnosed disease favored TRBV20-1 and TRBJ2-1. Sequencing and analysis were restricted to the TCR beta chain.

This clonotype was counted at least ten times. It has no known antigen specificity. No qualities accompany the bases; no much larger clone lies one base away. This sample's time point label indicates: persistent/refractory GD, antithyroid drugs over 5 years with positive TRAb. For both TCR sequencing and RNA sequencing, RNA was extracted from PBMCs using TRIzol. The diagnosis of Graves' disease was made according to American Thyroid Association guidelines. Recruitment of patients was carried out at an endocrinology department in Xi'an, China. Each patient gave approximately 10 milliliters of peripheral blood, collected in an EDTA anticoagulant tube. Ficoll Paque Plus density gradient separation was used to isolate PBMCs, and no additional T cell sorting was done. An Agilent 2100 Bioanalyzer and agarose gel were used to check RNA quality, while a NanoDrop 2000 measured RNA concentration. Libraries were prepared through multiplex PCR. The data were produced on an Illumina HiSeq 4000. To build TCR beta libraries, CDR3 regions were amplified by Arm-PCR using iRepertoire HTBI primers. Before sequencing, the PCR products underwent gel purification. In the paper's pipeline: Gene usage analysis of CDR3 amino acid clonotypes used the approximately 62 TRBV and around 14 TRBJ segments found across samples. COPE and FqMerger were used to merge filtered high-quality paired reads into contigs. BLAST was used to align contigs to IMGT TRBV, TRBD and TRBJ reference genes, with CDR3 defined following IMGT. Any clonotype with a frequency above 0.1% was counted as a highly expanded clone. Shannon entropy was used to measure repertoire diversity, and the Gini coefficient was used to measure V-J evenness. Public clonotypes were defined as clonotypes shared by more than one individual. The public reads were quality trimmed at Q25 with fastp and then assembled into clones with MiXCR by TCRdb, keeping productive beta chains. Duplicate CDR3 protein sequences are folded into a single record with the most common DNA and genes. The V and J calls were not made by the authors but by TCRdb's processing. The sample contains around 430,000 distinct CDR3 sequences, approximately 22% of them found a single time. The top ten clonotypes cover 13% of the sample.

This chain is built from TRBV11-1 and TRBJ2-2; TRBD1 could be the D gene, as 6 bases match. The specimen was peripheral blood mononuclear cells (PBMCs), collected when the disease was refractory, from a patient treated with antithyroid drugs. The TCR was taken from a female donor with Graves disease. The DNA is TGTGCCAGCAGCTCGGACAGATCGAACACCGGGGAGCTGTTTTTT. Its product reads: CASSSDRSNTGELFF.